Shown below are 25 T cell receptor beta chains from a single sample sequenced in a study of human T cells and chemical hapten exposure. The time point denotes: patch test 2, 6 weeks after DPC sensitization. Treatment in this sample: therapeutic diphenylcyclopropenone sensitization with weekly scalp DPC. TCRdb recomputed calls from the RACE reads with MiXCR, one row per CDR3 protein. The sample shows 85,000 or so distinct CDR3 sequences, around a tenth of them seen only once. The source was whole blood, collected in connection with sensitization to the hapten diphenylcyclopropenone (DPC). These receptors were taken from a young man with alopecia areata. Some clones in this sample may be carry-over from other donors' samples.

This clonotype occurred many times. The CDR3 loop is CASSALGNTDTQYF. CDR3 DNA: TGTGCCAGTAGTGCCTTAGGGAACACAGATACGCAGTATTTT. This chain connects TRBV19 to TRBJ2-3; D gene ambiguous. The CDR3 covers 14 residues. Between the trimmed V and J ends, which lost 5 bases and 2 bases, there was a span of 11 bases. In germline, CDR1 is LNHDA, CDR2 SQIVND (reference sequence).

This clonotype was observed a handful of times. The rearrangement joins TRBV11-2 to TRBJ1-1, with TRBD1 as a possible D gene (5 bases). Deletions cut 5 bases from V and 4 bases from J, with 20 bases between. The CDR3 is made up of 16 amino acids. In germline, CDR1 is SGHAT, CDR2 FQNNGV. The CDR3 region has the DNA TGTGCCAGCAGCCTAACGGCTGAGGGGTTGAGCACTGAAGCTTTCTTT. This encodes CASSLTAEGLSTEAFF.

This clonotype was seen a handful of times. The V and J genes are TRBV7-9 and TRBJ1-3, with a weak D call TRBD1 (6 bases). The CDR3 is 15 residues long. The V gene's germline CDR1 is SEHNR and CDR2 FQNEAQ (reference sequence). Trimming cost V 5 bases and J 2 bases, with 13 bases left between them. The CDR3 here is CASSPPAGAGNTIYF. The DNA for the CDR3 is TGTGCCAGCAGCCCCCCAGCAGGGGCTGGAAACACCATATATTTT.

This clonotype was detected ten times or more. The chain carries TRBV7-2 and TRBJ2-2; possibly TRBD1 or TRBD2 for D (6 bases each). The V and J ends lost 1 base and 2 bases respectively, with 11 bases between them. Germline-derived CDR1 and CDR2 are SGHTA and FQGNSA. The CDR3 is 16 residues long. This chain's CDR3 is CASSLVGGPNTGELFF. DNA of the CDR3: TGTGCCAGCAGCTTAGTAGGGGGGCCCAACACCGGGGAGCTGTTTTTT. The whole variable domain, filled in from reference TRBV7-2 and TRBJ2-2, reads GAGVSQSPSNKVTEKGKDVELRCDPISGHTALYWYRQSLGQGLEFLIYFQGNSAPDKSGLPSDRFSAERTGGSVSTLTIQRTQQEDSAVYLCASSLVGGPNTGELFFGEGSRLTVL.

This clonotype was picked up many times. The genes are TRBV7-9 and TRBJ2-1; D unclear. There are 11 residues in the CDR3. Trimming took off 2 bases at V and 12 bases at J, with 8 bases between the two ends. Germline V gene data show CDR1 as SEHNR and CDR2 as FQNEAQ (reference sequence). The CDR3, as DNA: TGTGCCAGCAGCTTAAACCTCTTGCAGTTCTTC. Translated, it gives CASSLNLLQFF.

This clonotype was counted between two and nine times. This rearrangement joins TRBV6-1 to TRBJ2-3; D remains unclear. This CDR3 has 15 amino acids. The V end lost 10 bases, the J end lost 0 bases, and 17 bases lay between the germline ends. The germline gives CDR1 MNHNS, CDR2 SASEGT. The CDR3 sequence is CATTPTDSSTDTQYF. The CDR3 DNA sequence: TGTGCCACCACCCCGACGGATTCTAGCACAGATACGCAGTATTTT.

This clonotype was seen repeatedly, ten times or more. V usage is TRBV6-2 or TRBV6-3 and J usage is TRBJ2-7; 8 bases are a match to TRBD2. The trim removed 6 bases at V and 7 bases at J, leaving 11 bases unmatched. CDR3 length: 14 amino acids. CDR1 and CDR2 from the germline V gene are MNHEY and SVGEGT. The CDR3, as DNA: TGTGCCAGCAGGTCCGGACGGGTAGCGGGGGAGCAGTACTTC. Its protein is CASRSGRVAGEQYF.

The chain recombines TRBV5-1 with TRBJ2-3; D is perhaps TRBD1 (6 bases). Per the germline V gene, CDR1 is SGHRS and CDR2 is YFSETQ. Trimming shortened V by 0 bases and J by 2 bases, and 13 bases separated the two germline ends. This CDR3 is 16 amino acids long. The CDR3 sequence is CASSLAPTGYTDTQYF. The DNA for the CDR3 is TGCGCCAGCAGCTTGGCCCCGACAGGATACACAGATACGCAGTATTTT.

Only a few counts were recorded for this clonotype. The chain employs TRBV2 and TRBJ2-1; no clear D gene. The ends were cut back, 5 bases at V and 7 bases at J, with 18 bases in the middle. The CDR3 has 15 residues. CDR1 and CDR2 from the germline V gene are SNHLY and FYNNEI. The CDR3 region is CASSSEFSRPNEQFF. The CDR3 DNA sequence: TGTGCCAGCAGTTCCGAGTTCTCGCGACCGAATGAGCAGTTCTTC. Combining the CDR3 with reference TRBV2 and TRBJ2-1 gives the whole variable domain EPEVTQTPSHQVTQMGQEVILRCVPISNHLYFYWYRQILGQKVEFLVSFYNNEISEKSEIFDDQFSVERPDGSNFTLKIRSTKLEDSAMYFCASSSEFSRPNEQFFGPGTRLTVL.

Many counts were recorded for this clonotype. This rearrangement joins TRBV28 to TRBJ1-4; 10 positions agree with TRBD1. The V and J ends lost 6 bases and 5 bases, in that order; junction bases with no gene match: 18. The CDR3 totals 19 residues. Germline assignment: CDR1 MDHEN and CDR2 SYDVKM. The CDR3 reads CASSRTTGTGVMRNEKLFF. The CDR3 DNA sequence: TGTGCCAGCAGCCGTACGACCGGGACAGGGGTAATGAGGAATGAAAAACTGTTTTTT.

The table lists this clonotype with many counts. This sequence joins TRBV6-5 and TRBJ1-1, with TRBD1 identical over 9 bases. Germline CDR1 reads MNHEY; CDR2 reads SVGAGI. Germline trimming cut 5 bases from V and 0 bases from J; bases unmatched to any gene: 7. The CDR3 is made up of 16 amino acids. CDR3 in amino acids: CASSPDRGEMNTEAFF. The CDR3 nucleotides are TGTGCCAGCAGTCCGGACAGGGGCGAAATGAACACTGAAGCTTTCTTT.

This clonotype was counted once. The chain employs TRBV18 and TRBJ1-5, with a tentative D call TRBD1 (5 bases). Germline V gene data show CDR1 as KGHSH and CDR2 as LQKENI. V was clipped by 5 bases and J by 2 bases, with 10 bases between them. The CDR3 spans 14 residues. DNA for the CDR3: TGTGCCAGCTCAACCGGGACGGGCAATCAGCCCCAGCATTTT. Its protein is CASSTGTGNQPQHF.

The chain uses TRBV12-3 or TRBV12-4 and TRBJ2-2, with D maybe TRBD2 (5 bases). The CDR3 has 12 amino acids. V was cut by 10 bases and J by 6 bases, with 12 bases left in between. The CDR3 nucleotides are TGTGCCACCAGACGGGGAGCCGGGGAGCTGTTTTTT. Translation gives CATRRGAGELFF.

The chain has TRBV2 and TRBJ1-2; no reliable D call. Germline CDR1 is SNHLY and CDR2 is FYNNEI. Trimming took off 7 bases at V and 4 bases at J, with 10 bases between the two ends. The CDR3 runs to 12 residues. The CDR3 sequence is CASIRVTYGYTF. Written as DNA, the CDR3 is TGTGCCAGCATTAGGGTAACCTATGGCTACACCTTC.

This clonotype has a count of ten or more. The chain couples TRBV7-3 to TRBJ2-5, with D perhaps matching TRBD2 (6 bases). V was trimmed by 2 bases and J by 2 bases, leaving 15 bases between them. Germline V gene sequence: CDR1 SGHTA, CDR2 FQGTGA. The CDR3 is 16 residues long. The CDR3 region is CASSLSMGGGQETQYF. The CDR3 DNA reads as TGTGCCAGCAGCTTATCGATGGGAGGAGGACAAGAGACCCAGTACTTC.

The genes are TRBV29-1 and TRBJ1-1; D is unclear. The CDR3 has 15 residues. Between the trimmed V and J ends, which lost 1 base and 1 base, there was a span of 13 bases. Germline V gene sequence: CDR1 SQVTM, CDR2 ANQGSEA. The CDR3 DNA is TGCAGCGTTGAAGCCATCCGCACACCGAACACTGAAGCTTTCTTT. Protein sequence: CSVEAIRTPNTEAFF. The full variable domain, with the rest looked up from reference TRBV29-1 and TRBJ1-1, is SAVISQKPSRDICQRGTSLTIQCQVDSQVTMMFWYRQQPGQSLTLIATANQGSEATYESGFVIDKFPISRPNLTFSTLTVSNMSPEDSSIYLCSVEAIRTPNTEAFFGQGTRLTVV.

This clonotype was picked up many times. The V and J genes are TRBV27 and TRBJ2-7; 13 bases match TRBD2. V lost 3 bases and J lost 1; bases outside the gene matches: 6. Germline V gene data show CDR1 as MNHEY and CDR2 as SMNVEV (reference sequence). The CDR3 extends over 17 amino acids. The CDR3 sequence is CASSFNILAGGSYEQYF. CDR3 nucleotide sequence: TGTGCCAGCAGTTTTAACATACTAGCGGGGGGGTCCTACGAGCAGTACTTC.

This clonotype was observed at least ten times. The chain joins TRBV4-3 to TRBJ2-1, with 8 bases that match TRBD2. Germline lookup yields CDR1 LGHNA and CDR2 YSLEER. With 2 bases clipped from V and 9 bases from J, the junction kept 3 bases outside the gene matches. CDR3 length equals 13 residues. The CDR3 loop is CASSQIAGFEQFF. Written as DNA, the CDR3 is TGCGCCAGCAGCCAAATAGCGGGGTTTGAGCAGTTCTTC.

This clonotype was counted at least ten times. CDR3 residues: CSAPRQEANYGYTF. CDR3 in DNA: TGCAGTGCTCCTCGACAGGAGGCTAACTATGGCTACACCTTC. The V gene is TRBV20-1, the J gene TRBJ1-2, with D tentatively TRBD1 (6 bases). The germline gives CDR1 DFQATT, CDR2 SNEGSKA (reference sequence). CDR3 length equals 14 residues. V was clipped by 5 bases and J by 0 bases, with 13 bases between them.

This clonotype was seen more than once but under ten times. The rearrangement uses TRBV27 and TRBJ1-1; 7 nucleotides agree with TRBD1. Germline values: CDR1 MNHEY, CDR2 SMNVEV (reference sequence). J lost 2 bases, V lost 5 bases, and 2 bases had no gene match. The CDR3 covers 13 residues. The CDR3 loop reads CASSHRGNTEAFF. The DNA for the CDR3 is TGTGCCAGCAGTCACAGGGGAAACACTGAAGCTTTCTTT.

This clonotype turned up a few times. CDR3 amino acids: CASSFLVRMDRDSTYEQYF. The CDR3 nucleotides are TGTGCCAGCAGCTTTTTGGTACGAATGGACAGGGACTCTACCTACGAGCAGTACTTC. The chain is built from TRBV7-3 and TRBJ2-7, with 8 bases lining up with TRBD1. Germline assignment: CDR1 SGHTA and CDR2 FQGTGA. The trim removed 3 bases at V and 2 bases at J, leaving 18 bases unmatched. The CDR3 totals 19 residues.

This clonotype was observed a handful of times. The chain combines TRBV12-3 or TRBV12-4 with TRBJ1-1, with D possibly matching TRBD1 (5 bases). The V and J ends lost 5 bases and 7 bases respectively, with 20 bases between them. CDR3 length: 15 amino acids. Here the CDR3 DNA reads TGTGCCAGCAGTCCCATCGACGTAGGGGTATATGAAGCTTTCTTT. Translating gives CASSPIDVGVYEAFF.

V and J are TRBV4-1 and TRBJ1-2; tentative D call: TRBD1 (6 bases). Germline assignment: CDR1 MGHRA and CDR2 YSYEKL. The CDR3 has 16 residues. The V gene lost 4 bases and the J gene lost 0 bases, with 15 bases spanning the gap. Written as DNA, the CDR3 is TGCGCCAGCAGCCCAGATGAGGCAGGGGCTAACTATGGCTACACCTTC. This translates into CASSPDEAGANYGYTF.

The CDR3 DNA sequence: TGTGCCAGCAGCTTATTTAGCGGGAATGAGCAGTTCTTC. Amino acid sequence: CASSLFSGNEQFF. The chain carries TRBV7-7 and TRBJ2-1, with 7 bases identical to TRBD2. This CDR3 spans 13 amino acids. The germline V gene has CDR1 SSHAT and CDR2 FNYEAQ (reference sequence). V dropped 2 bases and J dropped 7; count of bases not matched to a gene: 2.

The chain links TRBV11-3 to TRBJ2-3, with 9 bases aligning to TRBD2. Per germline, CDR1 SGHNT and CDR2 YENEEA. The CDR3 is 15 amino acids. V dropped 5 bases and J dropped 2; count of bases not matched to a gene: 5. The CDR3 sequence is CASSAGGTTTDTQYF. In DNA, the CDR3 is TGTGCCAGCAGCGCGGGGGGGACTACCACAGATACGCAGTATTTT.